The rows below give T cell receptor beta chains drawn from one sample of a study of vaccination and CD4 T cells after COVID-19. No antigen is known for these receptors. Using its own MiXCR run on the PCR reads, TCRdb lists one record per CDR3 protein. The sample records 7,500 to 10,000 distinct CDR3 sequences, about 48% being singletons. Sequencing was performed on CD4+ T cells from blood, cultured in vitro. The receptor source for this set is a human donor who had recovered from COVID-19. Each CDR3 is given with its conserved first and last residue. Fields, in order: V gene, clone size, D gene, J gene, CDR3 protein, CDR3 DNA. The D gene is left open where the match is weak. Clone sizes are given selectively: once, few, many, or a class where the clone is expanded.

v_call: TRBV7-8; clone_size: .; d_call: .; j_call: TRBJ2-7; cdr3_aa: CASSPRRVVRYEQYF; cdr3_nt: TGTGCCAGCAGCCCCCGACGAGTAGTGCGCTACGAGCAGTACTTC
v_call: TRBV27; clone_size: once; d_call: .; j_call: TRBJ1-1; cdr3_aa: CATGPGWTEAFF; cdr3_nt: TGTGCCACCGGGCCGGGTTGGACTGAAGCTTTCTTT
v_call: TRBV20-1; clone_size: hyperexpanded; d_call: .; j_call: TRBJ1-2; cdr3_aa: CSALDSDYGYTF; cdr3_nt: TGCAGTGCTCTTGACAGTGACTATGGCTACACCTTC
v_call: TRBV7-2; clone_size: .; d_call: TRBD2; j_call: TRBJ2-5; cdr3_aa: CASSHNRLAGMYQETQYF; cdr3_nt: TGTGCCAGCAGCCACAATAGACTAGCGGGGATGTACCAAGAGACCCAGTACTTC
v_call: TRBV28; clone_size: .; d_call: TRBD2; j_call: TRBJ2-7; cdr3_aa: CASSLGPRGGSYEQYF; cdr3_nt: TGTGCCAGCAGTTTGGGGCCCCGGGGGGGATCCTACGAGCAGTACTTC
v_call: TRBV2; clone_size: .; d_call: TRBD2; j_call: TRBJ2-7; cdr3_aa: CASSELPGLATYEQYF; cdr3_nt: TGTGCCAGCAGTGAACTCCCGGGACTAGCGACCTACGAGCAGTACTTC
v_call: TRBV7-9; clone_size: .; d_call: .; j_call: TRBJ1-5; cdr3_aa: CASSPSGQGNQPQHF; cdr3_nt: TGTGCCAGCAGCCCCTCGGGGCAGGGCAATCAGCCCCAGCATTTT
v_call: TRBV5-6; clone_size: .; d_call: TRBD1; j_call: TRBJ2-7; cdr3_aa: CASSLRGPGEQYF; cdr3_nt: TGTGCCAGCAGCTTGAGGGGGCCGGGCGAGCAGTACTTC
v_call: TRBV20-1; clone_size: .; d_call: .; j_call: TRBJ1-2; cdr3_aa: CSARDTRPQGANYGYTF; cdr3_nt: TGCAGTGCTAGAGACACAAGGCCCCAAGGTGCAAACTATGGCTACACCTTC
v_call: TRBV2; clone_size: .; d_call: .; j_call: TRBJ1-5; cdr3_aa: CASSGGNRNQPQHF; cdr3_nt: TGTGCCAGCAGTGGGGGAAATAGGAATCAGCCCCAGCATTTT
v_call: TRBV4-2; clone_size: few; d_call: TRBD1; j_call: TRBJ1-3; cdr3_aa: CASSQGRSGGRNTIYF; cdr3_nt: TGTGCCAGCAGCCAAGGACGTTCAGGGGGCCGGAACACCATATATTTT
v_call: TRBV24-1; clone_size: few; d_call: .; j_call: TRBJ2-2; cdr3_aa: CASLGSAGELFF; cdr3_nt: TGTGCCAGCCTTGGGAGTGCCGGGGAGCTGTTTTTT
v_call: TRBV10-3; clone_size: .; d_call: TRBD2; j_call: TRBJ2-3; cdr3_aa: CAIRLGSGSRIYTGENTDTQYF; cdr3_nt: TGTGCCATCAGGCTCGGTAGCGGGAGCCGAATATATACGGGGGAGAACACAGATACGCAGTATTTT
v_call: TRBV2; clone_size: .; d_call: TRBD2; j_call: TRBJ2-4; cdr3_aa: CASRGQSTSGVLAKNIQYF; cdr3_nt: TGTGCCAGCAGGGGACAGTCGACTAGCGGGGTCCTAGCCAAAAACATTCAGTACTTC
v_call: TRBV6-1; clone_size: .; d_call: .; j_call: TRBJ2-5; cdr3_aa: CASSPREQETQYF; cdr3_nt: TGTGCCAGCAGTCCCCGGGAGCAAGAGACCCAGTACTTC
v_call: TRBV20-1; clone_size: .; d_call: .; j_call: TRBJ1-2; cdr3_aa: CSASFDYGYTF; cdr3_nt: TGCAGTGCTAGTTTCGACTATGGCTACACCTTC
v_call: TRBV20-1; clone_size: few; d_call: TRBD1; j_call: TRBJ1-5; cdr3_aa: CSARGGTVYNQPQHF; cdr3_nt: TGCAGTGCTAGGGGCGGGACAGTCTACAATCAGCCCCAGCATTTT
v_call: TRBV20-1; clone_size: .; d_call: TRBD2; j_call: TRBJ2-2; cdr3_aa: CSARDGSGANTGELFF; cdr3_nt: TGCAGTGCTAGAGACGGTAGCGGGGCGAACACCGGGGAGCTGTTTTTT
v_call: TRBV10-3; clone_size: .; d_call: TRBD2; j_call: TRBJ2-5; cdr3_aa: CATLTPSGGRQETQYF; cdr3_nt: TGTGCCACCCTGACTCCCAGCGGGGGGCGTCAAGAGACCCAGTACTTC
v_call: TRBV24-1; clone_size: .; d_call: .; j_call: TRBJ2-3; cdr3_aa: CATRAENTDTQYF; cdr3_nt: TGTGCCACCAGAGCCGAGAACACAGATACGCAGTATTTT
v_call: TRBV11-2; clone_size: .; d_call: .; j_call: TRBJ1-1; cdr3_aa: CASSYSGDVNTEAFF; cdr3_nt: TGTGCCAGCAGCTATAGTGGGGACGTGAACACTGAAGCTTTCTTT
v_call: TRBV4-2; clone_size: few; d_call: .; j_call: TRBJ1-2; cdr3_aa: CASSQDPTNYGYTF; cdr3_nt: TGTGCCAGCAGCCAAGATCCGACTAACTATGGCTACACCTTC
v_call: TRBV19; clone_size: few; d_call: TRBD2; j_call: TRBJ2-3; cdr3_aa: CASSIGGADTQYF; cdr3_nt: TGTGCCAGTAGTATTGGGGGGGCAGATACGCAGTATTTT
v_call: TRBV11-3; clone_size: few; d_call: .; j_call: TRBJ2-3; cdr3_aa: CASSLDGNTDTQYF; cdr3_nt: TGTGCCAGCAGCTTAGACGGGAACACAGATACGCAGTATTTT
v_call: TRBV20-1; clone_size: .; d_call: .; j_call: TRBJ1-6; cdr3_aa: CSAREAGPNSPLHF; cdr3_nt: TGCAGTGCTAGAGAGGCAGGCCCAAATTCACCCCTCCACTTT
v_call: TRBV21-1; clone_size: hyperexpanded; d_call: .; j_call: TRBJ2-7; cdr3_aa: CASSTRQGCFHEQYF; cdr3_nt: TGTGCCAGCAGCACACGACAGGGTTGTTTCCACGAGCAGTACTTC
v_call: TRBV10-2; clone_size: .; d_call: .; j_call: TRBJ2-1; cdr3_aa: CASSEARAYNEQFF; cdr3_nt: TGCGCCAGCAGTGAAGCAAGGGCCTACAATGAGCAGTTCTTC
v_call: TRBV6-1; clone_size: .; d_call: TRBD1; j_call: TRBJ1-1; cdr3_aa: CARGLQGGTEAFF; cdr3_nt: TGTGCCAGGGGGTTACAGGGGGGCACTGAAGCTTTCTTT
v_call: TRBV7-9; clone_size: .; d_call: .; j_call: TRBJ2-1; cdr3_aa: CASSPGTEQFF; cdr3_nt: TGTGCCAGCAGCCCCGGGACCGAGCAGTTCTTC
v_call: TRBV27; clone_size: .; d_call: .; j_call: TRBJ2-3; cdr3_aa: CASSWSYRDSTDTQYF; cdr3_nt: TGTGCCAGCAGTTGGTCGTACAGAGATAGCACAGATACGCAGTATTTT
v_call: TRBV27; clone_size: .; d_call: TRBD2; j_call: TRBJ2-1; cdr3_aa: CASSLSGTSVRVQFF; cdr3_nt: TGTGCCAGCAGTTTATCTGGGACTAGCGTACGGGTGCAGTTCTTC
v_call: TRBV2; clone_size: .; d_call: .; j_call: TRBJ1-6; cdr3_aa: CASSVQGRIGSPLHF; cdr3_nt: TGTGCCAGCAGTGTACAGGGAAGGATCGGGTCACCCCTCCACTTT
v_call: TRBV27; clone_size: medium-sized; d_call: .; j_call: TRBJ2-2; cdr3_aa: CASSPRRVEGGELFF; cdr3_nt: TGTGCCAGCAGTCCACGGCGGGTGGAGGGCGGGGAGCTGTTTTTT
v_call: TRBV4-2; clone_size: .; d_call: .; j_call: TRBJ2-3; cdr3_aa: CASSHEGWTAGTDTQYF; cdr3_nt: TGTGCCAGCAGCCACGAGGGTTGGACGGCCGGCACAGATACGCAGTATTTT
v_call: TRBV24-1; clone_size: .; d_call: TRBD1; j_call: TRBJ1-5; cdr3_aa: CATSDAPGQGIGNQPQHF; cdr3_nt: TGTGCCACCAGTGATGCTCCGGGACAGGGAATTGGGAATCAGCCCCAGCATTTT